The 8 T cell receptor beta chains below come from one sample, sequenced in a study of blood T cell repertoires in COVID-19. The assay was immunoSEQ multiplex PCR, and TCRdb's table has in-frame clones only and misses some. The sample includes 230,000 or so clones, roughly 88% seen only once; the top ten take less than 4.5%. Sequencing was done on a sample of PBMCs or T cells enriched from blood (not recorded which). The receptors stem from a woman aged 40 to 49 with acute COVID-19.

This sequence joins TRBV7-9 and TRBJ2-1, with 8 bases identical to TRBD1. Germline CDR1 reads SEHNR; CDR2 reads FQNEAQ (reference sequence). V shed 2 bases, J shed 4 bases, and the junction held 4 bases outside the gene matches. The CDR3 contains 15 residues. The CDR3 DNA is TGTGCCAGCAGCTTACAGGGGGCGAATTACAATGAGCAGTTCTTC. Its protein is CASSLQGANYNEQFF.

CDR3 sequence reads: CASSLGIDYGYTF. CDR3 nucleotide sequence: TGTGCCAGCAGCTTGGGTATCGACTATGGCTACACCTTC. V usage is TRBV5-4 and J usage is TRBJ1-2; D is ambiguous. The CDR3 consists of 13 residues. Per germline, CDR1 SGHNT and CDR2 YYREEE (reference sequence). V shed 0 bases and J shed 3 bases, with 6 bases lying between them.

This clone has a handful of counts. The chain recombines TRBV5-4 with TRBJ2-5, with unresolved D. Germline CDR1 and CDR2: SGHNT and YYREEE (reference sequence). This CDR3 is 14 amino acids long. Trimming removed 2 bases from V and 0 bases from J, with 8 bases in between. The CDR3 DNA reads TGTGCCAGCAGCTTTCGAGACAACCAAGAGACCCAGTACTTC. Protein product: CASSFRDNQETQYF. Supplemented by reference TRBV5-4 and TRBJ2-5, the full variable domain reads ETGVTQSPTHLIKTRGQQVTLRCSSQSGHNTVSWYQQALGQGPQFIFQYYREEENGRGNFPPRFSGLQFPNYSSELNVNALELDDSALYLCASSFRDNQETQYFGPGTRLLVL.

This sequence joins TRBV24-1 and TRBJ2-1; 7 nucleotides line up with TRBD1. V was clipped by 3 bases and J by 6 bases; unmatched bases: 7. Per the germline V gene, CDR1 is KGHDR and CDR2 is SFDVKD. The CDR3 extends over 15 amino acids. CDR3 in amino acids: CATSDPQGQVNEQFF. The CDR3 nucleotides read TGTGCCACCAGTGATCCACAAGGACAGGTCAATGAGCAGTTCTTC.

The chain is built from TRBV7-2 and TRBJ2-3; D may be TRBD2 (5 bases). The CDR3 has 15 residues. Trimming shortened V by 1 base and J by 0 bases, and 8 bases separated the two germline ends. In germline, CDR1 is SGHTA, CDR2 FQGNSA. In DNA form, the CDR3 reads TGTGCCAGCAGCTTAGTGTCTAGCAGCACAGATACGCAGTATTTT. This encodes CASSLVSSSTDTQYF. The full variable domain, completed using reference TRBV7-2 and TRBJ2-3, is GAGVSQSPSNKVTEKGKDVELRCDPISGHTALYWYRQSLGQGLEFLIYFQGNSAPDKSGLPSDRFSAERTGGSVSTLTIQRTQQEDSAVYLCASSLVSSSTDTQYFGPGTRLTVL.

This clone was observed at least ten times. V usage is TRBV18 and J usage is TRBJ1-6; a weak D match, TRBD1 (6 bases). The V gene lost 0 bases and the J gene lost 5 bases, with 8 bases spanning the gap. The CDR3 extends over 15 amino acids. Germline assignment: CDR1 KGHSH and CDR2 LQKENI. The CDR3 DNA reads TGTGCCAGCTCACCACCGAAGGGGGATAATTCACCCCTCCACTTT. It specifies CASSPPKGDNSPLHF.

The genes are TRBV9 and TRBJ2-1, with D possibly being TRBD2 (5 bases). Germline V gene sequence: CDR1 SGDLS, CDR2 YYNGEE. The CDR3 contains 14 residues. Between the trimmed V and J ends, which lost 0 bases and 4 bases, there was a span of 8 bases. This CDR3 reads CASSVGSGYNEQFF. CDR3 DNA: TGTGCCAGCAGCGTAGGGTCGGGATACAATGAGCAGTTCTTC.

The table lists this clone with a few counts. This chain connects TRBV12-5 to TRBJ2-1, with D tentatively TRBD2 (6 bases). CDR3 length: 15 residues. Trimming shortened V by 0 bases and J by 15 bases, and 21 bases separated the two germline ends. Germline values: CDR1 LGHNT, CDR2 FRNRAP. In DNA form, the CDR3 reads TGTGCTAGTGGTTTGGTCCCCAATTCACCGGGGGATCGGTTCTTC. This gives the protein CASGLVPNSPGDRFF.